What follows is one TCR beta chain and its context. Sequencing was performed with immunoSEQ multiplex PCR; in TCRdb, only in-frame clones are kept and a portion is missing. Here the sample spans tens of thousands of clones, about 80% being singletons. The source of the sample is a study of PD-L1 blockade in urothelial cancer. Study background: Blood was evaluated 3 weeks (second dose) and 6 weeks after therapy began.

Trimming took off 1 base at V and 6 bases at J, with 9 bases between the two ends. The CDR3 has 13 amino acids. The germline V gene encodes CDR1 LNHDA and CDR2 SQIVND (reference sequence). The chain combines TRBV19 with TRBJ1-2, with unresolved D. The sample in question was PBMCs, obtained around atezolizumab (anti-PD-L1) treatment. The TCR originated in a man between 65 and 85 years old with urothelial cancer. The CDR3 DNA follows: TGTGCCAGTAGTATAGTCCGCGGGGATGGCTACACCTTC. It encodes CASSIVRGDGYTF.